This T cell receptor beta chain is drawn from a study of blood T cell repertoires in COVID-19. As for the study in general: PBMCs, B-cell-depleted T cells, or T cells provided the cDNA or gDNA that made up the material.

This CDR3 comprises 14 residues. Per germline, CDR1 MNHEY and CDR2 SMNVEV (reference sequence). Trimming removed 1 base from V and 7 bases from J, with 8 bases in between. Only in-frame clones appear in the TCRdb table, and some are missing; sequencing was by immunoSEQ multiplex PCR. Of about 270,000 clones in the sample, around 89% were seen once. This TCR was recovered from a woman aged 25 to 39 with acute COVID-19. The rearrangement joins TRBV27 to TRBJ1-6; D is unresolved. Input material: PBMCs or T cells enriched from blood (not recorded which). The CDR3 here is CASSLLGRNSPLHF. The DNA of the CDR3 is TGTGCCAGCAGTTTATTGGGCAGAAATTCACCCCTCCACTTT.